A few counts support the clone carrying this T cell receptor beta chain. Its cognate antigen is unknown. The sample is drawn from a study of cytomegalovirus exposure and HLA in healthy donors. About the study: Unique TCRs from HLA-typed donors, about 78 million of them, were held in an early data release. Study-level results: The availability of immune exposure information extended only to CMV serostatus. In a later analysis, several top co-occurrence clusters appeared linked to parvovirus B19, influenza, CMV and Epstein-Barr virus.

Primers for the PCR totalled 60 Vbeta and 13 Jbeta. Generated by immunoSEQ multiplex PCR, the TCRdb table keeps only in-frame clones and is missing some. The repertoire holds more than 45,000 clones, with roughly 80% as singletons. Sequenced sample: PBMCs. The sequence was obtained from a woman aged 40 to 55 in good health and CMV-seropositive.

CDR3 bases: TGTGCCAGTCACGGGACAGGGCGACCAGATACGCAGTATTTT. It encodes CASHGTGRPDTQYF. The chain uses TRBV19 and TRBJ2-3, with 9 bases aligning to TRBD1. CDR3 length: 14 amino acids. Germline CDR1 is LNHDA and CDR2 is SQIVND (reference sequence). Unmatched junction bases numbered 7, after V lost 8 bases and J lost 4 bases.